Listed below are T cell receptor beta chains from one sample, sequenced in a study of vaccination and CD4 T cells after COVID-19. These receptors have no identified antigens. Each CDR3 protein is one row after TCRdb ran MiXCR on the PCR reads. The sample carries under 15,000 distinct CDR3 sequences, less than 70% recorded once. Sample: CD4+ T cells from blood, cultured in vitro. The receptors stem from a human donor who had recovered from COVID-19. CDR3s include the opening cysteine and the closing phenylalanine or tryptophan. The order of the fields is D gene, V gene, J gene, clone size, CDR3 DNA, CDR3 protein. A D gene is named only where the DNA matches it firmly. The size field is filled for only some rows; it gives once, few, many or a size class.

D gene: TRBD1
V gene: TRBV20-1
J gene: TRBJ2-7
clone size: -
CDR3 DNA: TGCAGTGCTGATCCTGGGGACAGGGGGCTAAGCGAGCAGTACTTC
CDR3 protein: CSADPGDRGLSEQYF

D gene: -
V gene: TRBV20-1
J gene: TRBJ1-6
clone size: -
CDR3 DNA: TGCAGTGCTAGAGACTCGGGGCATTCACCCCTCCACTTT
CDR3 protein: CSARDSGHSPLHF

D gene: TRBD1
V gene: TRBV19
J gene: TRBJ1-6
clone size: few
CDR3 DNA: TGTGCCAGTAGAAAGGACAGGGCCTATAATTCACCCCTCCACTTT
CDR3 protein: CASRKDRAYNSPLHF

D gene: TRBD1
V gene: TRBV7-2
J gene: TRBJ1-5
clone size: -
CDR3 DNA: TGTGCCAGCAGCCCCTGGGACAGGAGAAATCAGCCCCAGCATTTT
CDR3 protein: CASSPWDRRNQPQHF

D gene: -
V gene: TRBV6-2/TRBV6-3
J gene: TRBJ1-5
clone size: -
CDR3 DNA: TGTGCCAGCAGTCGGGACGGCACTCAGCCCCAGCATTTT
CDR3 protein: CASSRDGTQPQHF

D gene: TRBD2
V gene: TRBV19
J gene: TRBJ2-7
clone size: -
CDR3 DNA: TGTGCCAGTAGTATTAGCGGGAACTCCTACGAGCAGTACTTC
CDR3 protein: CASSISGNSYEQYF

D gene: -
V gene: TRBV28
J gene: TRBJ1-5
clone size: -
CDR3 DNA: TGTGCCAGCCGTAGTCAGAAAGGGAATTGGCATTTT
CDR3 protein: CASRSQKGNWHF

D gene: -
V gene: TRBV7-9
J gene: TRBJ2-3
clone size: -
CDR3 DNA: TGTGCCAGCAGCTTAGGTTGGTCGACAGATACGCAGTATTTT
CDR3 protein: CASSLGWSTDTQYF

D gene: TRBD1
V gene: TRBV20-1
J gene: TRBJ2-7
clone size: -
CDR3 DNA: TGCAGTGTTGGGTCGCAGGGGGCCCACTGGGAGCAGTACTTC
CDR3 protein: CSVGSQGAHWEQYF

D gene: -
V gene: TRBV6-1
J gene: TRBJ2-1
clone size: once
CDR3 DNA: TGTGCCAGCAGTCCTGGGTGGCAGGCCTACAATGAGCAGTTCTTC
CDR3 protein: CASSPGWQAYNEQFF

D gene: -
V gene: TRBV7-2
J gene: TRBJ2-2
clone size: -
CDR3 DNA: TGTGCCAGCAGCTTAGGGGGTACTAGGGAGTGGTCCGGGGAGCTGTTTTTT
CDR3 protein: CASSLGGTREWSGELFF

D gene: -
V gene: TRBV7-9
J gene: TRBJ1-1
clone size: -
CDR3 DNA: TGTGCCAGCAGCTTCGGGTCGAACACTGAAGCTTTCTTT
CDR3 protein: CASSFGSNTEAFF

D gene: -
V gene: TRBV7-2
J gene: TRBJ2-5
clone size: -
CDR3 DNA: TGTGCCAGCAGCCCCCGTTCCCCTCTGGTCATAGAGACCCAGTACTTC
CDR3 protein: CASSPRSPLVIETQYF

D gene: -
V gene: TRBV5-1
J gene: TRBJ1-1
clone size: -
CDR3 DNA: TGCGCCAGCAGGACGACAGATGAAGCTTTCTTT
CDR3 protein: CASRTTDEAFF

D gene: TRBD2
V gene: TRBV11-2
J gene: TRBJ2-1
clone size: -
CDR3 DNA: TGTGCCAGCAGCTCCCGGACTAGCGGGAGGTACAATGAGCAGTTCTTC
CDR3 protein: CASSSRTSGRYNEQFF

D gene: -
V gene: TRBV6-5
J gene: TRBJ2-2
clone size: -
CDR3 DNA: TGTGCCAGCAGTTACCCAGGGGAAGGAACCGGGGAGCTGTTTTTT
CDR3 protein: CASSYPGEGTGELFF

D gene: -
V gene: TRBV7-2
J gene: TRBJ2-7
clone size: -
CDR3 DNA: TGTGCCAGCAGCTCCCTTAGCGAGGGCTACGAGCAGTACTTC
CDR3 protein: CASSSLSEGYEQYF

D gene: -
V gene: TRBV6-1
J gene: TRBJ1-3
clone size: -
CDR3 DNA: TGTGCCAGCTCGGCGTCTGGAAACACCATATATTTT
CDR3 protein: CASSASGNTIYF

D gene: TRBD2
V gene: TRBV6-4
J gene: TRBJ2-2
clone size: -
CDR3 DNA: TGTGCCAGCAGCGGGACTAGCGGGAGTGCCGGGGAGCTGTTTTTT
CDR3 protein: CASSGTSGSAGELFF

D gene: -
V gene: TRBV5-4
J gene: TRBJ1-2
clone size: few
CDR3 DNA: TGTGCCAGCAGCTTGTCTATAGCCCCGGGGTATGGCTACACCTTC
CDR3 protein: CASSLSIAPGYGYTF

D gene: TRBD2
V gene: TRBV30
J gene: TRBJ2-5
clone size: -
CDR3 DNA: TGTGCCTGGAGCCGGGGGACTAGCGGGAGGGCCGGAGAGACCCAGTACTTC
CDR3 protein: CAWSRGTSGRAGETQYF

D gene: TRBD2
V gene: TRBV6-5
J gene: TRBJ2-2
clone size: -
CDR3 DNA: TGTGCCAGCAGTTACCGGGGGGGAAACACCGGGGAGCTGTTTTTT
CDR3 protein: CASSYRGGNTGELFF

D gene: -
V gene: TRBV9
J gene: TRBJ2-1
clone size: -
CDR3 DNA: TGTGCCAGCAGCCCAGGACTCCCAAATGAGCAGTTCTTC
CDR3 protein: CASSPGLPNEQFF

D gene: TRBD1
V gene: TRBV6-5
J gene: TRBJ2-3
clone size: -
CDR3 DNA: TGTGCCAGCAGTTGGGACAGGGCCACAGATACGCAGTATTTT
CDR3 protein: CASSWDRATDTQYF

D gene: TRBD1
V gene: TRBV20-1
J gene: TRBJ1-5
clone size: -
CDR3 DNA: TGCAGTGCTAGGGACGCCGACAGGGTGAATCAGCCCCAGCATTTT
CDR3 protein: CSARDADRVNQPQHF

D gene: -
V gene: TRBV20-1
J gene: TRBJ1-5
clone size: few
CDR3 DNA: TGCAGTGCAGTCGGGCCCCATAGCAATCAGCCCCAGCATTTT
CDR3 protein: CSAVGPHSNQPQHF

D gene: TRBD1
V gene: TRBV12-3/TRBV12-4
J gene: TRBJ2-1
clone size: -
CDR3 DNA: TGTGCCAGCAGACCGACAGGGGCAGGAAGGGAGTTCTTC
CDR3 protein: CASRPTGAGREFF

D gene: -
V gene: TRBV15
J gene: TRBJ2-7
clone size: -
CDR3 DNA: TGTGCCACCAGCAGAGATCGGGGTACTAGAGCCCCCAACGAGCAGTACTTC
CDR3 protein: CATSRDRGTRAPNEQYF

D gene: -
V gene: TRBV12-3/TRBV12-4
J gene: TRBJ1-2
clone size: few
CDR3 DNA: TGTGCCAGCAGTTTACATAACTATGGCTACACCTTC
CDR3 protein: CASSLHNYGYTF

D gene: -
V gene: TRBV11-1
J gene: TRBJ2-4
clone size: -
CDR3 DNA: TGTGCCAGCAGCCCAATAGGGGGGGCAGGCAAAAACATTCAGTACTTC
CDR3 protein: CASSPIGGAGKNIQYF

D gene: -
V gene: TRBV7-9
J gene: TRBJ2-7
clone size: once
CDR3 DNA: TGTGCCAGCAACTTCGTGGGGACCTACGAGCAGTACTTC
CDR3 protein: CASNFVGTYEQYF

D gene: -
V gene: TRBV28
J gene: TRBJ2-7
clone size: -
CDR3 DNA: TGTGCCAGCAGTTTAACGGGCTCCTACGAGCAGTACTTC
CDR3 protein: CASSLTGSYEQYF

D gene: -
V gene: TRBV20-1
J gene: TRBJ2-7
clone size: -
CDR3 DNA: TGCAGCGCCCTCAGGACAACGCCCTACGAGCAGTACTTC
CDR3 protein: CSALRTTPYEQYF

D gene: -
V gene: TRBV11-2
J gene: TRBJ1-1
clone size: -
CDR3 DNA: TGTGCCAGCAGCTTACACTTTAGCACTGAAGCTTTCTTT
CDR3 protein: CASSLHFSTEAFF

D gene: -
V gene: TRBV30
J gene: TRBJ1-1
clone size: -
CDR3 DNA: TGTGCCTGGAGTTCTATCTATGAAGCTTTCTTT
CDR3 protein: CAWSSIYEAFF

D gene: -
V gene: TRBV20-1
J gene: TRBJ2-1
clone size: -
CDR3 DNA: TGCAGTGCGAGTCGACGGGCATACAATGAGCAGTTCTTC
CDR3 protein: CSASRRAYNEQFF

D gene: -
V gene: TRBV30
J gene: TRBJ1-6
clone size: -
CDR3 DNA: TGTGCCTGGAGTGAAGTCTATAATTCACCCCTCCACTTT
CDR3 protein: CAWSEVYNSPLHF

D gene: TRBD1
V gene: TRBV7-2
J gene: TRBJ1-2
clone size: few
CDR3 DNA: TGTGCCAGCAGCTTAGTTAGTGGACAGGGGGCTCACTATGGCTACACCTTC
CDR3 protein: CASSLVSGQGAHYGYTF

D gene: TRBD1
V gene: TRBV19
J gene: TRBJ2-5
clone size: -
CDR3 DNA: TGTGCCAGTAGTACGATAGGGGGCATGGAGACCCAGTACTTC
CDR3 protein: CASSTIGGMETQYF

D gene: -
V gene: TRBV28
J gene: TRBJ1-4
clone size: -
CDR3 DNA: TGTGCCAGCAGTTTGGGTTTATTTGAAAAACTGTTTTTT
CDR3 protein: CASSLGLFEKLFF

D gene: TRBD1
V gene: TRBV18
J gene: TRBJ2-1
clone size: once
CDR3 DNA: TGTGCCAGCTCACGACAGGGTACCTACAATGAGCAGTTCTTC
CDR3 protein: CASSRQGTYNEQFF

D gene: -
V gene: TRBV6-2/TRBV6-3
J gene: TRBJ2-6
clone size: -
CDR3 DNA: TGTGCCAGCAGCGTGACGAGGGTAGGGGCCAACGTCCTGACTTTC
CDR3 protein: CASSVTRVGANVLTF

D gene: TRBD1
V gene: TRBV2
J gene: TRBJ2-2
clone size: -
CDR3 DNA: TGTGCCAGCAGGCTACAGGGGCCCGGGGAGCTGTTTTTT
CDR3 protein: CASRLQGPGELFF

D gene: TRBD1
V gene: TRBV5-4
J gene: TRBJ2-5
clone size: -
CDR3 DNA: TGTGCCAGCAGGGCGGGACGGGACAGGGGACGGTCCGGTGAGACCCAGTACTTC
CDR3 protein: CASRAGRDRGRSGETQYF

D gene: -
V gene: TRBV6-5
J gene: TRBJ1-1
clone size: few
CDR3 DNA: TGTGCCAGCAGTTACTCGCAGGCGAACACTGAAGCTTTCTTT
CDR3 protein: CASSYSQANTEAFF

D gene: -
V gene: TRBV7-9
J gene: TRBJ2-1
clone size: once
CDR3 DNA: TGTGCCAGCAGCCGGGTAACGAATGAGCAGTTCTTC
CDR3 protein: CASSRVTNEQFF

D gene: -
V gene: TRBV20-1
J gene: TRBJ1-1
clone size: -
CDR3 DNA: TGCAGTGCCCCCCGATTAGGCGTGAACACTGAAGCTTTCTTT
CDR3 protein: CSAPRLGVNTEAFF

D gene: -
V gene: TRBV20-1
J gene: TRBJ2-5
clone size: few
CDR3 DNA: TGCAGTGCTAGAGATGGGAGTTGGGAGACCCAGTACTTC
CDR3 protein: CSARDGSWETQYF

D gene: TRBD1
V gene: TRBV7-9
J gene: TRBJ1-6
clone size: -
CDR3 DNA: TGTGCCAGCAGCTTGCCCGTGACAGGGCAATCACCCCTCCACTTT
CDR3 protein: CASSLPVTGQSPLHF

D gene: -
V gene: TRBV6-1
J gene: TRBJ2-7
clone size: -
CDR3 DNA: TGTGCCAGCAGCGACAGGATGTACGAGCAGTACTTC
CDR3 protein: CASSDRMYEQYF

D gene: -
V gene: TRBV20-1
J gene: TRBJ2-1
clone size: -
CDR3 DNA: TGCAGTGCTAGAGATCGGACGGGAGCTGAGCAGTTCTTC
CDR3 protein: CSARDRTGAEQFF

D gene: -
V gene: TRBV27
J gene: TRBJ1-2
clone size: few
CDR3 DNA: TGTGCCAGCAGTTTAACTGCTCTTAACTATGGCTACACCTTC
CDR3 protein: CASSLTALNYGYTF

D gene: -
V gene: TRBV6-1
J gene: TRBJ1-3
clone size: few
CDR3 DNA: TGTGCCACCACCCTCTCTGGCGACTCTGGAAACACCATATATTTT
CDR3 protein: CATTLSGDSGNTIYF

D gene: -
V gene: TRBV6-1
J gene: TRBJ2-2
clone size: -
CDR3 DNA: TGTGCCAGCAGGGGGGACCGGAACGCGAACACCGGGGAGCTGTTTTTT
CDR3 protein: CASRGDRNANTGELFF

D gene: -
V gene: TRBV4-1
J gene: TRBJ2-3
clone size: -
CDR3 DNA: TGCGCCAGCAGCCCGGGACCCCTTTCAGGCACAGATACGCAGTATTTT
CDR3 protein: CASSPGPLSGTDTQYF

D gene: -
V gene: TRBV12-3/TRBV12-4
J gene: TRBJ1-2
clone size: -
CDR3 DNA: TGTGCCAGCAGTTTACTCCGGGGGGCGATCTATGGCTACACCTTC
CDR3 protein: CASSLLRGAIYGYTF

D gene: -
V gene: TRBV12-3/TRBV12-4
J gene: TRBJ2-5
clone size: -
CDR3 DNA: TGTGCCAGCAGTCGTGGAGATCCCAGAGAGACCCAGTACTTC
CDR3 protein: CASSRGDPRETQYF

D gene: -
V gene: TRBV11-3
J gene: TRBJ1-1
clone size: -
CDR3 DNA: TGTGCCAGCAGCTTAGGACACGAGAACACTGAAGCTTTCTTT
CDR3 protein: CASSLGHENTEAFF

D gene: -
V gene: TRBV19
J gene: TRBJ1-5
clone size: few
CDR3 DNA: TGTGCCAGTTCCCGGTCGCGGGGTAGCAATCAGCCCCAGCATTTT
CDR3 protein: CASSRSRGSNQPQHF